This TCR beta chain comes out of a study of glioma-infiltrating T cells after dendritic cell vaccination. Study at large: The vaccine used monocyte-derived dendritic cells pulsed overnight with autologous tumor lysate. Whole-study results and caveats: Survival was not directly related to TCR clonality in these patients.

Trimming stripped 2 bases from V and 0 bases from J, with 10 bases between. This CDR3 has 14 residues. Germline CDR1 and CDR2: GTSNPN and SVGIG (reference sequence). This sample's time point: after dendritic cell vaccination, including at tumor progression/relapse. Fresh-frozen tumor tissue and more than two years of survival data were available for all. The primer mix had 60 V beta and 13 J beta primers. This table comes from immunoSEQ multiplex PCR, and its TCRdb copy is limited to in-frame clones, with some not included. Of about 50,000 clones detected, 89% appear once; the ten largest clones hold around 5%. With regard to this clone: Its antigen is currently unknown.

The starting material was blood, obtained after dendritic cell vaccination. The receptor's source is a human donor with glioblastoma. The chain uses TRBV30 and TRBJ1-1, with D unclear. The CDR3 loop is CAWSRGLMNTEAFF. The CDR3 DNA follows: TGTGCCTGGAGTCGAGGACTGATGAACACTGAAGCTTTCTTT.